The TCR beta chain under discussion was sequenced for a study of siplizumab effects on memory and regulatory T cells. Profiling relied on immunoSEQ multiplex PCR, and the TCRdb table lists in-frame clones only, not all of them. In the table there are 70,000 or so clones, 75% to 90% of which are singletons. Study-level results: Mappable alloreactive CD4+ clones came from Treg cells roughly 65% of the time on average with siplizumab, against 25% to 30% in controls. Apparently key alloresponse contributors, naive T cells also seemed more diverse than memory cells.

Germline CDR1 and CDR2: SQVTM and ANQGSEA. The CDR3 is 14 amino acids. V lost 7 bases and J lost 5, with 20 bases in between. Notes on this clone: What it binds is not known.

Input material: Tregs sorted from blood. The sequence derives from a human donor in good health. The chain links TRBV29-1 to TRBJ2-5; no definite D call. Written as DNA, the CDR3 is TGCAGCGCCGACCCCAGCCTCTCGAGGGAGACCCAGTACTTC. Its protein product is CSADPSLSRETQYF.